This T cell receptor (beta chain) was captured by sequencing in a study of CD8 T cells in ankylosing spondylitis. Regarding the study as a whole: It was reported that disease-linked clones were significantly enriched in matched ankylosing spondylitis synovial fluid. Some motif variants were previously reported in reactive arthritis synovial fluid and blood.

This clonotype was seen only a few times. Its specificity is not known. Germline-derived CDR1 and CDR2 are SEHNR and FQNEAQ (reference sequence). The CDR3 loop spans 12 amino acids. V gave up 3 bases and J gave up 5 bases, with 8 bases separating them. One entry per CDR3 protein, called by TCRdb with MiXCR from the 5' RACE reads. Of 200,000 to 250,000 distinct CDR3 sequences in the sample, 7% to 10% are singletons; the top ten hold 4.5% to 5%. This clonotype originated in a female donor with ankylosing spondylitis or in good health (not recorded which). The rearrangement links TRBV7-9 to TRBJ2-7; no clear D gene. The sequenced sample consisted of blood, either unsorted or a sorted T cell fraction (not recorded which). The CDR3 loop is CASSFSGHEQYF. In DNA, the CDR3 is TGTGCCAGCAGCTTTAGTGGCCACGAGCAGTACTTC. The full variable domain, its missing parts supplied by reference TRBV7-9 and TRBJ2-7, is DTGVSQNPRHKITKRGQNVTFRCDPISEHNRLYWYRQTLGQGPEFLTYFQNEAQLEKSRLLSDRFSAERPKGSFSTLEIQRTEQGDSAMYLCASSFSGHEQYFGPGTRLTVT.